These 27 T cell receptor beta chains were all obtained from the same sample, sequenced in a study of T cells in Graves' hyperthyroidism and ophthalmopathy. What was amplified from RNA transcripts were TCR beta CDR3 regions. The TCR CDR3 was amplified in a first-round RT-PCR using the HTBI primer set. TCRdb analysed the multiplex PCR reads with MiXCR anew, one entry per CDR3 protein. The table has hundreds of thousands of distinct CDR3 sequences, more than 14% seen once. The sequencing input was blood. All receptors come from a woman aged 50 to 60 with Graves' ophthalmopathy.

This clonotype was picked up many times. The V and J genes are TRBV7-2 and TRBJ2-2; 7 positions agree with TRBD1. The CDR3 is 14 residues long. CDR1 is SGHTA and CDR2 is FQGNSA in the germline V gene. The ends lost 3 bases at V and 4 bases at J; junction bases unmatched: 2. DNA for the CDR3: TGTGCCAGCAGCTTGGGACAGATCACCGGGGAGCTGTTTTTT. This sequence encodes CASSLGQITGELFF.

This clonotype has ten or more counts. This chain uses TRBV9 with TRBJ2-1, with 8 bases that match TRBD2. V lost 3 bases, J lost 7 bases, and 3 bases stayed unmatched. CDR3 length: 13 residues. Germline loops: CDR1 SGDLS, CDR2 YYNGEE. CDR3 nucleotide sequence: TGTGCCAGCAGCGGTAGCGGGATTAATGAGCAGTTCTTC. Amino acid sequence: CASSGSGINEQFF.

This clonotype has only a few counts. The chain employs TRBV20-1 and TRBJ1-5; D unresolved. This CDR3 has 13 residues. Trimming removed 3 bases from V and 1 base from J, with 7 bases in between. CDR1 and CDR2 (germline): DFQATT, SNEGSKA (reference sequence). CDR3 sequence (DNA): TGCAGTGCTAGGTGGAGGAGCAATCAGCCCCAGCATTTT. Protein product: CSARWRSNQPQHF.

This clonotype turned up a few times. The chain uses TRBV20-1 and TRBJ2-7; D possibly matches TRBD1 or TRBD2 (5 bases each). This CDR3 is 12 amino acids long. V was pared by 6 bases and J by 3 bases, with 12 bases between. Germline V gene data show CDR1 as DFQATT and CDR2 as SNEGSKA (reference sequence). The CDR3 is CSAPGRDYEQYF. DNA for the CDR3: TGCAGTGCCCCGGGACGGGACTACGAGCAGTACTTC.

This clonotype was detected many times. This rearrangement joins TRBV11-2 to TRBJ1-1, with D possibly TRBD1 on 6 matching bases. The CDR3 consists of 14 residues. Trimming left V 3 bases short and J 1 base short, with 9 bases between. Germline values: CDR1 SGHAT, CDR2 FQNNGV. This CDR3 reads CASSFLQGNTEAFF. The CDR3 bases are TGTGCCAGCAGCTTTTTACAGGGGAACACTGAAGCTTTCTTT.

This clonotype was observed many times. CDR3 bases: TGTGCCAGCAGCTTATGGACCTCGGCCTACGAGCAGTACTTC. This gives the protein CASSLWTSAYEQYF. The chain has TRBV7-2 and TRBJ2-7; no clear D gene. V dropped 2 bases and J dropped 2 bases, with 10 bases sitting between them. This CDR3 has 14 amino acids. Germline loops: CDR1 SGHTA, CDR2 FQGNSA.

V gene TRBV7-8 combines with J gene TRBJ2-3, with 9 bases lining up with TRBD2. Looked up from germline, CDR1 is SGHVS and CDR2 is FQNEAQ. The CDR3 contains 12 residues. The trim removed 5 bases at V and 13 bases at J, leaving 7 bases unmatched. The CDR3 nucleotides read TGTGCCAGCAGCCCGGGGCTAGCGGGAAAGTATTTT. Translation: CASSPGLAGKYF. The variable domain in full, completed from reference TRBV7-8 and TRBJ2-3, reads GAGVSQSPRYKVAKRGQDVALRCDPISGHVSLFWYQQALGQGPEFLTYFQNEAQLDKSGLPSDRFFAERPEGSVSTLKIQRTQQEDSAVYLCASSPGLAGKYFGPGTRLTVL.

In this sample, this clonotype turned up a few times. This chain uses TRBV24-1 with TRBJ2-5, with TRBD2 matching 7 bases. Germline V lookup: CDR1 KGHDR, CDR2 SFDVKD. The CDR3 consists of 13 residues. Unmatched junction bases numbered 5, after V lost 6 bases and J lost 5 bases. The chain's CDR3 is CATSPAGKETQYF. CDR3 bases: TGTGCCACCAGTCCAGCGGGAAAGGAGACCCAGTACTTC.

This clonotype was seen a few times. The V call is TRBV5-6, the J call TRBJ2-5; TRBD1 or TRBD2 may be the D gene (5 bases each). V gave up 2 bases and J gave up 1 base, with 9 bases separating them. CDR1 is SGHDT and CDR2 is YYEEEE in the germline V gene. This CDR3 comprises 14 residues. The CDR3 is CASSLTGTQETQYF. In DNA form, the CDR3 reads TGTGCCAGCAGCTTAACCGGGACCCAAGAGACCCAGTACTTC.

The V gene is TRBV7-2, the J gene TRBJ1-3, with no clear D. The CDR3 totals 16 residues. The germline V and J ends were trimmed by 3 bases and 0 bases, with 12 bases remaining between them. Germline CDR1 reads SGHTA; CDR2 reads FQGNSA. The CDR3 nucleotides read TGTGCCAGCAGCTTGTCTGAGGACCTCTCTGGAAACACCATATATTTT. Encoded protein: CASSLSEDLSGNTIYF.

This clonotype was observed many times. This chain joins TRBV24-1 and TRBJ2-1; 12 bases align to TRBD2. The germline V gene has CDR1 KGHDR and CDR2 SFDVKD. This CDR3 comprises 15 residues. The V segment lost 3 bases and the J segment 9 bases; nucleotides outside the gene matches: 5. CDR3 sequence reads: CATSDAGTSGLEQFF. As DNA, the CDR3 is TGTGCCACCAGTGATGCCGGGACTAGCGGGCTTGAGCAGTTCTTC.

This clonotype was counted many times. V and J are TRBV7-2 and TRBJ1-2; D remains ambiguous. Trimming removed 3 bases at V and 2 bases at J, with 4 bases between. Per the germline V gene, CDR1 is SGHTA and CDR2 is FQGNSA. This CDR3 region has 12 residues. The chain's CDR3 is CASSFENYGYTF. The CDR3 nucleotides read TGTGCCAGCAGCTTTGAAAACTATGGCTACACCTTC.

The sample holds a few counts of this clonotype. The chain links TRBV9 to TRBJ2-5, with D possibly TRBD2 on 7 matching bases. Between the trimmed V and J ends, which lost 2 bases and 7 bases, there was a span of 15 bases. The CDR3 loop spans 14 amino acids. Germline assignment: CDR1 SGDLS and CDR2 YYNGEE. The CDR3 loop is CASSVGGTPRTQYF. CDR3 coding DNA: TGTGCCAGCAGCGTGGGGGGGACACCCCGGACCCAGTACTTC.

This clonotype was counted at least ten times. The chain carries TRBV10-3 and TRBJ2-5; 12 bases align to TRBD2. The CDR3 runs 16 residues. Germline V gene data show CDR1 as ENHRY and CDR2 as SYGVKD. The junction had 5 bases not matched to a gene; V was cut back by 5 bases and J by 1 base. This CDR3 is CAISKGLAGTQETQYF. The CDR3 bases are TGTGCCATCAGTAAGGGACTAGCGGGCACCCAAGAGACCCAGTACTTC.

This clonotype was found a few times. This chain joins TRBV12-3 or TRBV12-4 and TRBJ2-3; a possible D gene is TRBD1 (5 bases). Deletions cut 7 bases from V and 0 bases from J, with 14 bases between. The CDR3 is 15 amino acids. CDR3 sequence reads: CASTMTASSTDTQYF. CDR3 bases: TGTGCCAGCACTATGACAGCCTCTAGCACAGATACGCAGTATTTT.

The rearrangement uses TRBV4-1 and TRBJ1-3; D may be TRBD1 (6 bases). This CDR3 has 14 residues. Per the germline V gene, CDR1 is MGHRA and CDR2 is YSYEKL. Trimming pared 4 bases from V and 8 bases from J, leaving 15 bases between. CDR3 nucleotides: TGCGCCAGCAGCCGAGGAGACAGGTCATACACCATATATTTT. It encodes CASSRGDRSYTIYF.

This clonotype was picked up many times. The chain is built from TRBV3-1 and TRBJ2-2, with 10 bases identical to TRBD2. Germline CDR1 is LGHDT and CDR2 is YNNKEL (reference sequence). This CDR3 has 16 amino acids. V gave up 5 bases and J gave up 3 bases; unmatched junction bases: 6. The CDR3 DNA reads as TGTGCCAGCAGCGTTGCTAGCGGGAGTTACACCGGGGAGCTGTTTTTT. Its translation is CASSVASGSYTGELFF.

This sequence joins TRBV30 and TRBJ1-1, with D hard to call. Per the germline V gene, CDR1 is GTSNPN and CDR2 is SVGIG (reference sequence). Trimming took off 0 bases at V and 3 bases at J, with 14 bases between the two ends. There are 15 residues in the CDR3. CDR3: CAWSVFPPGDTEAFF. CDR3 nucleotide sequence: TGTGCCTGGAGTGTATTCCCCCCGGGAGACACTGAAGCTTTCTTT.

This clonotype was detected ten times or more. The chain uses TRBV19 and TRBJ1-1; 10 positions agree with TRBD1. V lost 4 bases to trimming and J lost 1 base; unmatched junction nucleotides: 6. The CDR3 spans 16 residues. Germline CDR1 and CDR2: LNHDA and SQIVND (reference sequence). The CDR3 DNA sequence: TGTGCCAGTAGTACCGCGGGACAGGGGAGGAACACTGAAGCTTTCTTT. It translates to CASSTAGQGRNTEAFF.

This clonotype was observed a few times. The chain joins TRBV6-2 or TRBV6-3 to TRBJ2-1, with D unresolved. The CDR3 sequence is 12 residues long. Germline CDR1 MNHEY, CDR2 SVGEGT. Trimming removed 7 bases from V and 4 bases from J, with 8 bases in between. The DNA of the CDR3 is TGTGCCAGCAAGGTCAGATACAATGAGCAGTTCTTC. Translating gives CASKVRYNEQFF.

This clonotype was counted ten times or more. V usage is TRBV6-1 and J usage is TRBJ2-5, with 9 nucleotides matching TRBD2. The CDR3 covers 16 residues. The germline CDR1 and CDR2 sequences are MNHNS and SASEGT. V lost 2 bases, J lost 4 bases, and 8 bases stayed unmatched. The CDR3 reads CASSEFVAGEIETQYF. The CDR3 DNA is TGTGCCAGCAGTGAATTTGTAGCGGGAGAGATAGAGACCCAGTACTTC.

This clonotype was recorded at least ten times. This chain connects TRBV7-3 to TRBJ2-7; possible D gene TRBD2, 6 bases. Deletions cut 5 bases from V and 5 bases from J, with 16 bases between. From germline, CDR1 is SGHTA and CDR2 FQGTGA. The CDR3 has 14 residues. The CDR3 DNA follows: TGTGCCAGCAGCCGGAGCGGGTCTGCCAACGAGCAGTACTTC. This gives the protein CASSRSGSANEQYF.

This clonotype was observed a handful of times. Just one base apart from a much larger clone, this may be a read error. The genes are TRBV12-3 or TRBV12-4 and TRBJ2-7; D is undetermined. This CDR3 region has 13 residues. Between the trimmed V and J ends, which lost 3 bases and 0 bases, there was a span of 6 bases. DNA for the CDR3: TGTGCCAGCAGTTTCGACGGCTCCTACGAGCAGTACTTC. It codes for CASSFDGSYEQYF.

This clonotype was detected ten times or more. This chain uses TRBV5-1 with TRBJ2-7, with D unresolved. The CDR3 is 14 residues long. Germline assignment: CDR1 SGHRS and CDR2 YFSETQ. The V gene lost 1 base and the J gene lost 2 bases, with 10 bases spanning the gap. The CDR3 protein is CASSLSPGPYEQYF. The CDR3 DNA is TGCGCCAGCAGCTTGTCACCAGGCCCCTACGAGCAGTACTTC.

This clonotype was recorded at least ten times. The chain links TRBV20-1 to TRBJ1-2; D is uncertain. Germline CDR1 reads DFQATT; CDR2 reads SNEGSKA (reference sequence). V was trimmed by 3 bases and J by 8 bases, leaving 19 bases between them. CDR3 length: 14 residues. Here the CDR3 DNA reads TGCAGTGCTAGTTCCGGGGAAGGGATTGGGGGCTACACCTTC. This encodes CSASSGEGIGGYTF.

The gene calls are TRBV10-3 and TRBJ2-6; D call uncertain. Germline V gives CDR1 ENHRY, CDR2 SYGVKD. The CDR3 length is 16 residues. Trimming shortened V by 4 bases and J by 4 bases, and 14 bases separated the two germline ends. CDR3 loop: CAISGGSSQGANVLTF. CDR3 in DNA: TGTGCCATCAGTGGTGGCAGTTCGCAAGGGGCCAACGTCCTGACTTTC.

At least ten counts were recorded for this clonotype. The chain joins TRBV28 to TRBJ1-2, with 9 nucleotides matching TRBD1. V shed 2 bases, J shed 8 bases, and the junction held 9 bases outside the gene matches. Germline V gene lookup returns CDR1 MDHEN and CDR2 SYDVKM. This CDR3 is built from 15 residues. For the CDR3, the DNA is TGTGCCAGCAGTTTAGGGGACAGGGAGGTAGTAGGCTACACCTTC. Encoded protein: CASSLGDREVVGYTF.